The T cell receptor beta chain under discussion was sequenced for a study of blood T cells in healthy people across ages. Points from the study as a whole: Among long-lived donors, naive CD4+ cells were more numerous and diversity higher than in aged donors. Per million T cells, TCR beta diversity dropped roughly linearly as age increased.

The CDR3 consists of 16 residues. Trimming stripped 2 bases from V and 3 bases from J, with 14 bases between. CDR1 is MNHNY and CDR2 is SVGAGI in the germline V gene (reference sequence). The second PCR ran roughly 6 to 11 cycles with a sample-barcoded 5' primer and J-beta primers. TCRdb reanalysed the 5' RACE reads using MiXCR and keeps one entry per CDR3 protein. The sample holds around 1.1 million distinct CDR3 sequences, 35% to 40% seen once. Peripheral blood, about 10 milliliters per donor, was collected. Points on this clonotype: What it binds is not known.

The specimen sequenced was blood. This receptor was identified in a young man in good health. The chain links TRBV6-6 to TRBJ1-5; maybe TRBD1 (5 bases). CDR3 sequence: CASSYGPGGYNQPQHF. In nucleotides, the CDR3 is TGTGCCAGCAGTTACGGTCCCGGGGGGTACAATCAGCCCCAGCATTTT.